This T cell receptor (beta chain) appears in the sequencing data of a study of cytomegalovirus exposure and HLA in healthy donors. Remarks on this clone: Its antigen is as yet unknown.

The study ran its PCR with 60 Vbeta and 13 Jbeta primers. Here immunoSEQ multiplex PCR was the method, and the copy in TCRdb shows in-frame clones only, minus some. The table records about 120,000 clones, 75% to 90% of them present only once. Whole-study results and caveats: For most subjects, TCR beta sequences were reported to predict HLA-A and HLA-B alleles with accuracy. Indistinguishable V segments, including TRBV6-2 and TRBV6-3, were excluded.

V lost 5 bases and J lost 5, with 19 bases in between. The CDR3 runs to 16 residues. Germline V gene lookup returns CDR1 PRHDT and CDR2 FYEKMQ (reference sequence). Sequenced material: PBMCs. This receptor was taken from a man in his forties in good health and CMV-seronegative. The chain employs TRBV13 and TRBJ2-1; the D gene is possibly TRBD1 (6 bases). The CDR3: CASSPQFRTANNEQFF. The CDR3, as DNA: TGTGCCAGCAGCCCGCAATTTAGGACAGCTAACAATGAGCAGTTCTTC. Based on the CDR3 plus reference TRBV13 and TRBJ2-1, the full variable domain is AAGVIQSPRHLIKEKRETATLKCYPIPRHDTVYWYQQGPGQDPQFLISFYEKMQSDKGSIPDRFSAQQFSDYHSELNMSSLELGDSALYFCASSPQFRTANNEQFFGPGTRLTVL.